This T cell receptor (beta chain) was profiled in a study of CD8 T cells in ankylosing spondylitis. This clonotype was picked up a small number of times. Germline V CDR1 and CDR2: DFQATT, SNEGSKA (reference sequence). V shed 4 bases, J shed 0 bases, and the junction held 3 bases outside the gene matches. The CDR3 extends over 15 amino acids. TCRdb re-derived calls from the 5' RACE reads in MiXCR, one entry per CDR3 protein. The sample lists under 450,000 distinct CDR3 sequences, approximately 20% occurring once. The sequence was collected from a male donor with ankylosing spondylitis or in good health (not recorded which). The sequenced sample was blood, either unsorted or a sorted T cell fraction (not recorded which). V is TRBV20-1 and J is TRBJ2-5, with 12 nucleotides matching TRBD2. This chain's CDR3 is CSATRLAGDQETQYF. The CDR3 DNA reads as TGCAGTGCTACGCGACTAGCGGGGGACCAAGAGACCCAGTACTTC.